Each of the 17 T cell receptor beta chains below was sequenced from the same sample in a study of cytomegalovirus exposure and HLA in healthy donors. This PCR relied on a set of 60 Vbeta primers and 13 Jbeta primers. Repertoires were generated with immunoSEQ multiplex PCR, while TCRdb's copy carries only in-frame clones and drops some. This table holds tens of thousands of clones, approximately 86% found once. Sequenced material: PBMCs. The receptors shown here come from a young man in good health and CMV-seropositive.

CDR3 coding DNA: TGTGCCAGCAGGGAGACTAGCGGGAACACCGGGGAGCTGTTTTTT. Its translation is CASRETSGNTGELFF. The V call is TRBV27, the J call TRBJ2-2, with 9 nucleotides matching TRBD2. With V trimmed by 6 bases and J by 1 base, 3 bases remained unmatched. This CDR3 spans 15 amino acids. Germline V gives CDR1 MNHEY, CDR2 SMNVEV (reference sequence).

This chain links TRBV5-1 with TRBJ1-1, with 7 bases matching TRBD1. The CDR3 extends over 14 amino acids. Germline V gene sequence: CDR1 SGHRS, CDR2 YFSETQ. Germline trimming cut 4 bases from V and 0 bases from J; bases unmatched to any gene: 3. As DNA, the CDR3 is TGCGCCAGCAGCGGGGGACAGCTGAACACTGAAGCTTTCTTT. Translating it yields CASSGGQLNTEAFF.

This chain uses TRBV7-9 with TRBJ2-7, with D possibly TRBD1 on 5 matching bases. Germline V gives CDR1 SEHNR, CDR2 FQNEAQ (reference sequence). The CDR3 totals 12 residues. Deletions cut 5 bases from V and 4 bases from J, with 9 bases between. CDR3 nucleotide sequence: TGTGCCAGCAGCCCAGGGTCTTACGAGCAGTACTTC. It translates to CASSPGSYEQYF.

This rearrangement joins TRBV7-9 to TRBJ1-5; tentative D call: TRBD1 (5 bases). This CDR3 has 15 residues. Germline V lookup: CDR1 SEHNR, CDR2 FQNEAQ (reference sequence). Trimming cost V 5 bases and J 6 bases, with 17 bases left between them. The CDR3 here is CASSQSGVGGQPQHF. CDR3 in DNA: TGTGCCAGCAGCCAATCGGGGGTTGGGGGTCAGCCCCAGCATTTT.

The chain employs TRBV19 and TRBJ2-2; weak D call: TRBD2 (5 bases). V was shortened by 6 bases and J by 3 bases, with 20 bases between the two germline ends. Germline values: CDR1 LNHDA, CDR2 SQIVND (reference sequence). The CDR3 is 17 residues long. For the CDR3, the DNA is TGTGCCAGTAGGAGGGATATGAGCGCGACTTACACCGGGGAGCTGTTTTTT. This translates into CASRRDMSATYTGELFF.

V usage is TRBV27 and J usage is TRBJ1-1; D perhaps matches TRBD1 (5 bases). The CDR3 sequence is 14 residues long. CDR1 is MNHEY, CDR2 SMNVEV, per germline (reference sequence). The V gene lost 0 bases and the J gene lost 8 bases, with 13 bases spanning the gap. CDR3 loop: CASSLSGGTVEAFF. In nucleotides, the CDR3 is TGTGCCAGCAGTTTATCCGGGGGGACGGTCGAAGCTTTCTTT.

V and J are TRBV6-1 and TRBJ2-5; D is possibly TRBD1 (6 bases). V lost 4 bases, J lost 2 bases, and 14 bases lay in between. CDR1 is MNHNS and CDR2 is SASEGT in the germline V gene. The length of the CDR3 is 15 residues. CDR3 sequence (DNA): TGTGCCAGCAGTGCCACAGGGAGTTGGCAAGAGACCCAGTACTTC. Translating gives CASSATGSWQETQYF.

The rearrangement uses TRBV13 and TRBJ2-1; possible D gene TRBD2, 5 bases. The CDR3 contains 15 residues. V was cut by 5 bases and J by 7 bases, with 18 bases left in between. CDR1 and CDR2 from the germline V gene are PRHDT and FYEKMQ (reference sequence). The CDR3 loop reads CASSPVGESWNEQFF. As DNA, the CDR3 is TGTGCCAGCAGCCCCGTTGGGGAGAGTTGGAATGAGCAGTTCTTC. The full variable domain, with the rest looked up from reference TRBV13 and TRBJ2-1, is AAGVIQSPRHLIKEKRETATLKCYPIPRHDTVYWYQQGPGQDPQFLISFYEKMQSDKGSIPDRFSAQQFSDYHSELNMSSLELGDSALYFCASSPVGESWNEQFFGPGTRLTVL.

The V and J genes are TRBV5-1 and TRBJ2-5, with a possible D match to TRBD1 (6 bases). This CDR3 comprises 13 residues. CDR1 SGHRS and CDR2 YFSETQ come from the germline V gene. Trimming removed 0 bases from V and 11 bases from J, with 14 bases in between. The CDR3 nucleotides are TGCGCCAGCAGCTTGGACAGGGTTGGAGAGCAGTACTTC. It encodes CASSLDRVGEQYF.

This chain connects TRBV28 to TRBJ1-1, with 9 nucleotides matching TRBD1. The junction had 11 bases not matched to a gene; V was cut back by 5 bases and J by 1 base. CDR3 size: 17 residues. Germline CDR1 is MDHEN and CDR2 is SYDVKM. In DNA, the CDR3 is TGTGCCAGCAGTATCTACCTACCGGGACAGGGGAACACTGAAGCTTTCTTT. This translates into CASSIYLPGQGNTEAFF.

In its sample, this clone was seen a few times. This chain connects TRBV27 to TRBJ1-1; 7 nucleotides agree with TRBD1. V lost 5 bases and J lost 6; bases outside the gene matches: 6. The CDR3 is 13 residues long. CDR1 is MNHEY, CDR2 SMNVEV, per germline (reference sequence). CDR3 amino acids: CASSLTGVSEAFF. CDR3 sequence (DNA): TGTGCCAGCAGTCTAACAGGGGTCTCTGAAGCTTTCTTT.

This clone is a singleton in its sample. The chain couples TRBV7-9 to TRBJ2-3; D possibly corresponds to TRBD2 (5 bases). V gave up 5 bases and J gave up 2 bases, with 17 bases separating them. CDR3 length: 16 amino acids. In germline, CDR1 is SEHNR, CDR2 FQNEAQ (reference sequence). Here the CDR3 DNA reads TGTGCCAGCAGCCTAGGACTGTTATCCTCCACAGATACGCAGTATTTT. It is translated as CASSLGLLSSTDTQYF.

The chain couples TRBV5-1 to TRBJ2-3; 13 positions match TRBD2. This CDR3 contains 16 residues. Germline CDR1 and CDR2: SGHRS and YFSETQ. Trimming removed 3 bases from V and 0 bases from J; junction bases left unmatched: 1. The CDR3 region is CASSSGLAGSTDTQYF. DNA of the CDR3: TGCGCCAGCAGCTCGGGACTAGCGGGAAGCACAGATACGCAGTATTTT.

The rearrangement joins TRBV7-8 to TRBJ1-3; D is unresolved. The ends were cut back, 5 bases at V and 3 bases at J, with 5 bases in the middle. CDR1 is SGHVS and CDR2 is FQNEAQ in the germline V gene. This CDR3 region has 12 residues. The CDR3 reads CASSPIGNTIYF. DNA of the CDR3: TGTGCCAGCAGCCCAATTGGAAACACCATATATTTT.

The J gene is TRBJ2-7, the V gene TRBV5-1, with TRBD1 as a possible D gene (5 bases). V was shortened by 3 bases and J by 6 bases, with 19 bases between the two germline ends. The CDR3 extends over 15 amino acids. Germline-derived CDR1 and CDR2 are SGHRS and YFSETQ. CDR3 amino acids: CASSWDLGDWSEQYF. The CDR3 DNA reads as TGCGCCAGCAGCTGGGATTTAGGGGATTGGAGCGAGCAGTACTTC. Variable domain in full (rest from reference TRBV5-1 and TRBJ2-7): KAGVTQTPRYLIKTRGQQVTLSCSPISGHRSVSWYQQTPGQGLQFLFEYFSETQRNKGNFPGRFSGRQFSNSRSEMNVSTLELGDSALYLCASSWDLGDWSEQYFGPGTRLTVT.

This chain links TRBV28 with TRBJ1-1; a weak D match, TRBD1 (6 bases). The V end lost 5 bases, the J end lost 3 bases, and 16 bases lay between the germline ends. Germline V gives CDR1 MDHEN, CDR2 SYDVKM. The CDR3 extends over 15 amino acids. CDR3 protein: CASSQGSFGDTEAFF. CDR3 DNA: TGTGCCAGCAGTCAGGGGTCCTTCGGGGACACTGAAGCTTTCTTT.

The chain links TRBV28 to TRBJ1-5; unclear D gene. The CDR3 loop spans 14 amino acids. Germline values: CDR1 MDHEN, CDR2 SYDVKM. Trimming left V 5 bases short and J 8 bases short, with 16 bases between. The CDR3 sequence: CASSPSTGLKPQHF. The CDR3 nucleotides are TGTGCCAGCAGTCCGTCCACGGGGTTAAAGCCCCAGCATTTT.